The clone carrying this T cell receptor beta chain was observed once. Genomic DNA was employed as the template in profiling TCR beta VDJ and CDR3. A single record per CDR3 protein comes from TCRdb applying MiXCR to the reads. The sample lists approximately 130,000 distinct CDR3 sequences, roughly 40% seen once, with 2.6% in the top ten. For sequencing, patients were chosen who had shown expansion of CD8+CD57+ cells by flow cytometry. Every one of the patients had aplastic anemia (severe, acquired). This specimen comes from a study of CD8+CD57+ T cells in acquired aplastic anemia. The CDR3 spans 15 residues. The germline V gene has CDR1 LNHNV and CDR2 YYDKDF (reference sequence). Deletions cut 0 bases from V and 1 base from J, with 9 bases between.

The rearrangement joins TRBV15 to TRBJ2-5; D may be TRBD1 (6 bases). Sequencing used sorted CD4+, CD8+, or CD8+CD57+ T cells (not recorded which) from PBMCs. The receptor's source is a human donor with aplastic anemia. CDR3 loop: CATSRDRGLQETQYF. The DNA of the CDR3 is TGTGCCACCAGCAGAGACAGGGGCCTCCAAGAGACCCAGTACTTC.